This paragraph covers one T cell receptor (beta chain) sequence. Its antigen is unidentified. An even split of each subset's genomic DNA across several immunoSEQ plates was performed. This table comes from immunoSEQ multiplex PCR, and its TCRdb copy is limited to in-frame clones, with some not included. The table lists 2 million or so clones, approximately 94% of them singletons. The CDR3 sequence is 14 residues long. Per germline, CDR1 SGHRS and CDR2 YFSETQ. The V end lost 1 base, the J end lost 2 bases, and 8 bases lay between the germline ends. Naive-designated CD8 cells lacked CD45RO, were positively enriched for CCR7, and omitted terminally differentiated effector memory CD45RA+ cells. Everyone who donated was a Caucasian adult who lived in Nashville, Tennessee. The source of the sample is a study of shared clonotypes between healthy human individuals. Whole-study context: There were three CD4 naive, three CD4 memory, two CD8 naive and one CD8 memory plates per donor. Study results and limitations: Deeper or shallower sequencing was expected to change how clonotypes are shared among donors.

Material: naive CD8+ T cells sorted from blood. This TCR derives from a man between 18 and 35 years old in good health. V is TRBV5-1 and J is TRBJ2-3, with D perhaps matching TRBD1 or TRBD2 (5 bases each). CDR3 in DNA: TGCGCCAGCAGCTTGTGGGACGCCACAGATACGCAGTATTTT. Encoded protein: CASSLWDATDTQYF.